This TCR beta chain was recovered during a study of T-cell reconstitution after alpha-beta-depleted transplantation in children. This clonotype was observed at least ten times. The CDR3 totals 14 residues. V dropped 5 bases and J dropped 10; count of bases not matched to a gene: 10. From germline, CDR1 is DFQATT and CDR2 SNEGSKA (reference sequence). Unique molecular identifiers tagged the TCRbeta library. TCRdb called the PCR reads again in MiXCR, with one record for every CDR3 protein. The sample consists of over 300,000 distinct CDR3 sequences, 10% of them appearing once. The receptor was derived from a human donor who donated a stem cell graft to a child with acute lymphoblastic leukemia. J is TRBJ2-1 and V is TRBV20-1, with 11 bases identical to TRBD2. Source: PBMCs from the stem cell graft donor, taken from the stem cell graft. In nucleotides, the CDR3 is TGCAGTGCTGATAGCGGGAGGGCCCTCACCGAGCAGTTCTTC. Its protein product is CSADSGRALTEQFF.